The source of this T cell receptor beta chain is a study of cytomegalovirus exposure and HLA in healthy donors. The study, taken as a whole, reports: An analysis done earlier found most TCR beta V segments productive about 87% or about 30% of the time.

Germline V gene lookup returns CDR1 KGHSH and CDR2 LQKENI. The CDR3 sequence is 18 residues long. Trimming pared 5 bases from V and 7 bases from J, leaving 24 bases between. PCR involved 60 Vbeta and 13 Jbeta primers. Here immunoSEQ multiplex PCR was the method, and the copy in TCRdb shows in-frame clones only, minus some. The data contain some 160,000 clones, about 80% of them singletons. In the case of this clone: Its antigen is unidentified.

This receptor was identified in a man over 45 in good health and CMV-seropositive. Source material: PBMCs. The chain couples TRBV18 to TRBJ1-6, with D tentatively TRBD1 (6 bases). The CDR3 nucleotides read TGTGCCAGCTCATTCAGGGAAGGGGGGGCGTTACAGAATTCACCCCTCCACTTT. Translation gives CASSFREGGALQNSPLHF.